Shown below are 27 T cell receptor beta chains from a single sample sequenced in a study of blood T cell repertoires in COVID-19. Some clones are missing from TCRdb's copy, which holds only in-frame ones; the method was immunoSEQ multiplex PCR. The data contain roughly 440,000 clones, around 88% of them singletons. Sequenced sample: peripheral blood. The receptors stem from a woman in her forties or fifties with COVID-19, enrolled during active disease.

For the CDR3, the DNA is TGCGCCAGCAGCTTGGAGCCGGGGGGGCAGCCCCAGCATTTT. Translation gives CASSLEPGGQPQHF. The rearrangement joins TRBV5-1 to TRBJ1-5; TRBD1 might be the D (5 bases). CDR1 SGHRS and CDR2 YFSETQ come from the germline V gene. Trimming stripped 0 bases from V and 7 bases from J, with 11 bases between. The CDR3 is made up of 14 amino acids.

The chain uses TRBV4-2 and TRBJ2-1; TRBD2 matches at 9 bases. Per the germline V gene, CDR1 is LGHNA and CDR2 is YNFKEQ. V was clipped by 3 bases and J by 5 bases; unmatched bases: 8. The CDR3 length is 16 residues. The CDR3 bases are TGTGCCAGCAGCCAGGTTCGGCGGGGGGGCAACAATGAGCAGTTCTTC. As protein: CASSQVRRGGNNEQFF.

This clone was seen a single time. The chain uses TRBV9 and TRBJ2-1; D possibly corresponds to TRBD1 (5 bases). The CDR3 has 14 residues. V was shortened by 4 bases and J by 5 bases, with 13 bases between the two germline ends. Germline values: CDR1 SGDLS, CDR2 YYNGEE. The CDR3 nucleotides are TGTGCCAGCAGCAGGACGACAGTGAACAATGAGCAGTTCTTC. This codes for CASSRTTVNNEQFF.

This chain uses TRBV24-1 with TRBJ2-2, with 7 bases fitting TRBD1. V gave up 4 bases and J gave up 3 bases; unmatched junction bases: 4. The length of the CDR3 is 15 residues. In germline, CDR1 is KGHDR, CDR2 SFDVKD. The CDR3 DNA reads TGTGCCACCAGTGACCCCGGGACAGACACCGGGGAGCTGTTTTTT. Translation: CATSDPGTDTGELFF.

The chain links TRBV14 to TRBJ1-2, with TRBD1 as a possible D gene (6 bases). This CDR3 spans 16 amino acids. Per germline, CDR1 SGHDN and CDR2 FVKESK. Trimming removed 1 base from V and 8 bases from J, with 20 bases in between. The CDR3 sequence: CASSQGLTGHRMGYTF. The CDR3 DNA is TGTGCCAGCAGCCAAGGCCTTACGGGACATCGCATGGGCTACACCTTC.

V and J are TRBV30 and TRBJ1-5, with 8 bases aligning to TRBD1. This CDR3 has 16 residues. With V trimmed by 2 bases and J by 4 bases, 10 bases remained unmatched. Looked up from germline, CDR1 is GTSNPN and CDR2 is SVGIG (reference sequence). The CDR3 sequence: CAWSPRTGSLNQPQHF. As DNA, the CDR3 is TGTGCCTGGAGTCCCAGGACAGGGTCCCTAAATCAGCCCCAGCATTTT.

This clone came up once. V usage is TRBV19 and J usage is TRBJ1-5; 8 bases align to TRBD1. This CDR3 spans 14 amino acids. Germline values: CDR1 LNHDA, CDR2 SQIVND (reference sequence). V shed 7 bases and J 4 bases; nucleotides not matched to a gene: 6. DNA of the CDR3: TGTGCCAGTACCCCAACAGGGGGTAATCAGCCCCAGCATTTT. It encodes CASTPTGGNQPQHF.

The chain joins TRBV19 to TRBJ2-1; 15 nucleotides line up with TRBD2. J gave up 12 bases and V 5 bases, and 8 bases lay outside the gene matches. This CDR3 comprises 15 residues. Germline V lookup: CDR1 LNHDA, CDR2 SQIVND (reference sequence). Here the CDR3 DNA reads TGTGCCAGTAGTCCCCGGACTAGCGGGGGGGCGGCGCAGTTCTTC. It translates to CASSPRTSGGAAQFF.

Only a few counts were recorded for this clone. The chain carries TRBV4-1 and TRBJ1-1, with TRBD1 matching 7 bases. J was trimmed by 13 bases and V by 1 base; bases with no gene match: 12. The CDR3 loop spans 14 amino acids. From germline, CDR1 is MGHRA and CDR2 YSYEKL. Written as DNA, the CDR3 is TGCGCCAGCAGCCAAGTCGGGACAGCCAAGAGGGGTTTCTTT. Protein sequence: CASSQVGTAKRGFF.

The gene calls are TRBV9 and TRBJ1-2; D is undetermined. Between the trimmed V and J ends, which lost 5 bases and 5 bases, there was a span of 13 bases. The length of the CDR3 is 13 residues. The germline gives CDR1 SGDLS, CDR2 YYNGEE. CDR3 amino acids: CASRSETHYGYTF. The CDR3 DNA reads TGTGCCAGCAGGTCGGAGACCCATTATGGCTACACCTTC.

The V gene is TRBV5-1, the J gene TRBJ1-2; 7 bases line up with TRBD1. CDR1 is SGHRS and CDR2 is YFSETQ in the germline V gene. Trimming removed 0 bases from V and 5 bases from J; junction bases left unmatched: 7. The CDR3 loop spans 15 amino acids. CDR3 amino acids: CASSLEGSGGYGYTF. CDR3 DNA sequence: TGCGCCAGCAGCTTGGAAGGCTCAGGGGGGTATGGCTACACCTTC.

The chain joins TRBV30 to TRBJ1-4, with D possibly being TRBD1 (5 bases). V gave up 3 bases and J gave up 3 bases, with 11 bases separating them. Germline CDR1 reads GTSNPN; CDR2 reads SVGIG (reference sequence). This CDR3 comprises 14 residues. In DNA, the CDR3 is TGTGCCTGGAGGGGGAGGGGCGCTAATGAAAAACTGTTTTTT. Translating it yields CAWRGRGANEKLFF.

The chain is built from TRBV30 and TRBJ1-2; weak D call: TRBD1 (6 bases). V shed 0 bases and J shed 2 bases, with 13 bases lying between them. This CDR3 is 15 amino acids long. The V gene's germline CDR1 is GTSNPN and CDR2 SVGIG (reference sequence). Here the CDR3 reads CAWSVSPGANYGYTF. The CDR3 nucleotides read TGTGCCTGGAGTGTATCCCCAGGGGCGAACTATGGCTACACCTTC.

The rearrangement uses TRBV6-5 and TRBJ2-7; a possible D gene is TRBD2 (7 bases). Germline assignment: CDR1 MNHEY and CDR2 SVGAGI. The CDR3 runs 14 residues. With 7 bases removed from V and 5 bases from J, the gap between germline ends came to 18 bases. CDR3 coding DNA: TGTGCCAGCATTATAAGGAGGGGGGGGGACGAGCAGTACTTC. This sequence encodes CASIIRRGGDEQYF.

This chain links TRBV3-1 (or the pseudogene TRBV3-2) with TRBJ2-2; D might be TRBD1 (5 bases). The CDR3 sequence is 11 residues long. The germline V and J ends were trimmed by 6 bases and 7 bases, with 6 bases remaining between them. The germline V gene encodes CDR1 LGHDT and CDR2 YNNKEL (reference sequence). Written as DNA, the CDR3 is TGTGCCAGCAGTAGGGGCGGGGAGCTGTTTTTT. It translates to CASSRGGELFF.

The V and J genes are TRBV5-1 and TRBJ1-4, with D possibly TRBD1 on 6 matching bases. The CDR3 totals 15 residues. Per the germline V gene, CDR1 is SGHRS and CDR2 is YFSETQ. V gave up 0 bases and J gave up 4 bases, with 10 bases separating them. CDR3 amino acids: CASSLGTAFNEKLFF. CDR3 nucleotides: TGCGCCAGCAGCTTGGGGACAGCTTTTAATGAAAAACTGTTTTTT.

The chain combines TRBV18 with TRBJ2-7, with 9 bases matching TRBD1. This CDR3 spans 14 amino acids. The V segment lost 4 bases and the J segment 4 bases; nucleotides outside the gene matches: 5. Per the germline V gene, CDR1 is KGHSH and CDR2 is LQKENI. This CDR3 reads CASSQGQGTYEQYF. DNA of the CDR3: TGTGCCAGCTCACAGGGACAGGGCACTTACGAGCAGTACTTC. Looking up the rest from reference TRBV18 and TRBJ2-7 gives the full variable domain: NAGVMQNPRHLVRRRGQEARLRCSPMKGHSHVYWYRQLPEEGLKFMVYLQKENIIDESGMPKERFSAEFPKEGPSILRIQQVVRGDSAAYFCASSQGQGTYEQYFGPGTRLTVT.

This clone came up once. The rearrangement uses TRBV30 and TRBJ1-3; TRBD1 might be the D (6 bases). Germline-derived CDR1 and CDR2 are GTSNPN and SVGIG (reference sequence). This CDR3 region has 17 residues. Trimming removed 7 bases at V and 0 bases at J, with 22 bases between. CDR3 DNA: TGTGCCTCAAACAAGCCGGGACAACTGAACTCTGGAAACACCATATATTTT. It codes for CASNKPGQLNSGNTIYF.

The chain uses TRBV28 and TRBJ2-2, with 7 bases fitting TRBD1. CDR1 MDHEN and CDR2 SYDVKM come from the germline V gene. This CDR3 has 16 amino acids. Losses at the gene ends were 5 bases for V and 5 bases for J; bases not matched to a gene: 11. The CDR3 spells CASSIGARGRTGELFF. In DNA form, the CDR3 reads TGTGCCAGCAGTATAGGGGCGAGGGGGCGAACCGGGGAGCTGTTTTTT.

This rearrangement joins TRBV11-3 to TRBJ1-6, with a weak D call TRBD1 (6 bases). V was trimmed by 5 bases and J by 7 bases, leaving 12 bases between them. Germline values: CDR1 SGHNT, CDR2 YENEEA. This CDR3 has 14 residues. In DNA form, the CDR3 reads TGTGCCAGCAGCCTAGGACAGCCGAATTCACCCCTCCACTTT. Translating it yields CASSLGQPNSPLHF.

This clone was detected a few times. CDR3 protein: CASSLASTGELFF. As DNA, the CDR3 is TGTGCCAGCAGCTTAGCGAGCACCGGGGAGCTGTTTTTT. J is TRBJ2-2 and V is TRBV11-3; D is unresolved. Looked up from germline, CDR1 is SGHNT and CDR2 is YENEEA. The CDR3 covers 13 residues. Deletions cut 1 base from V and 4 bases from J, with 4 bases between.

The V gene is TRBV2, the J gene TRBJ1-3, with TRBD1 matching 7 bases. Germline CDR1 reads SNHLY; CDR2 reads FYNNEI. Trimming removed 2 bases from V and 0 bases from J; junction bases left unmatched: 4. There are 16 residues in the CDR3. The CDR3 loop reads CASSERGQTSGNTIYF. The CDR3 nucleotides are TGTGCCAGCAGTGAAAGGGGACAGACCTCTGGAAACACCATATATTTT.

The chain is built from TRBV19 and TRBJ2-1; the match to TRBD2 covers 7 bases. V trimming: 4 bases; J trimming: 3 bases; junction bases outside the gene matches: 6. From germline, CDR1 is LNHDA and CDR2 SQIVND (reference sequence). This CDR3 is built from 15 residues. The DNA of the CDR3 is TGTGCCAGTAGTAGGACTAGATCTCTCTACAATGAGCAGTTCTTC. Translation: CASSRTRSLYNEQFF.

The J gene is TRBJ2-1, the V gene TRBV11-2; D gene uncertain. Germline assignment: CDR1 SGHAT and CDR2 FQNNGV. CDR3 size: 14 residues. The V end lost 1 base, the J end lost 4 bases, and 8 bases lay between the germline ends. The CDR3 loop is CASSLGPGYNEQFF. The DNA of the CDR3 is TGTGCCAGCAGCTTAGGTCCAGGTTACAATGAGCAGTTCTTC. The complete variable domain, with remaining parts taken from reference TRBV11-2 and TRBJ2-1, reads EAGVAQSPRYKIIEKRQSVAFWCNPISGHATLYWYQQILGQGPKLLIQFQNNGVVDDSQLPKDRFSAERLKGVDSTLKIQPAKLEDSAVYLCASSLGPGYNEQFFGPGTRLTVL.

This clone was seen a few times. This CDR3 reads CASSPISGGGELFF. The DNA for the CDR3 is TGTGCCAGCAGCCCGATTAGTGGTGGCGGGGAGCTGTTTTTT. This chain joins TRBV3-1 (or the pseudogene TRBV3-2) and TRBJ2-2; no definite D call. This CDR3 is built from 14 residues. Germline V CDR1 and CDR2: LGHDT, YNNKEL (reference sequence). V lost 4 bases, J lost 7 bases, and 13 bases lay in between.

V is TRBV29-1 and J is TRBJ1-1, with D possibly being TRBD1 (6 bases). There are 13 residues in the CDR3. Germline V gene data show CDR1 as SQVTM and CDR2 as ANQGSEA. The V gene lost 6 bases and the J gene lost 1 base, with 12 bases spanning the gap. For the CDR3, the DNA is TGCAGCGTATGGGGGGGCACGAACACTGAAGCTTTCTTT. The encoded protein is CSVWGGTNTEAFF.

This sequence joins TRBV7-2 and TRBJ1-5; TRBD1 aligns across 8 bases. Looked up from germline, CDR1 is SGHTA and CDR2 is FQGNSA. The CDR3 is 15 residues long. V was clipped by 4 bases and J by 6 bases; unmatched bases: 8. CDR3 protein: CASSSRTGQGQPQHF. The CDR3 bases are TGTGCCAGCAGCTCCCGGACAGGGCAAGGTCAGCCCCAGCATTTT.